The T cell receptor (beta chain) under discussion was sequenced for a study of identical twins. Study-wide results and limits: While abundant cord blood beta clonotypes carried fewer insertions, memory repertoires showed no such pattern.

This clonotype was recorded at least ten times. Its antigen is as yet unknown. TCRdb re-called the 5' RACE reads through MiXCR, storing one row per CDR3 protein. Of fewer than 650,000 distinct CDR3 sequences listed, about 7.1% were seen once; the top ten hold over 1.5%. CDR1 SGHAT and CDR2 FQDESV come from the germline V gene (reference sequence). V was shortened by 1 base and J by 8 bases, with 9 bases between the two germline ends. The CDR3 is 13 amino acids. The same sample was also studied in work on yellow fever vaccine responses in identical twins.

Sequenced sample: PBMCs. This receptor was obtained from a woman aged 18-29 years in good health. The chain carries TRBV11-1 and TRBJ2-1, with D perhaps matching TRBD1 (5 bases). The CDR3 region is CASSLGQGDEQFF. CDR3 coding DNA: TGTGCCAGCAGCTTAGGGCAGGGCGATGAGCAGTTCTTC.